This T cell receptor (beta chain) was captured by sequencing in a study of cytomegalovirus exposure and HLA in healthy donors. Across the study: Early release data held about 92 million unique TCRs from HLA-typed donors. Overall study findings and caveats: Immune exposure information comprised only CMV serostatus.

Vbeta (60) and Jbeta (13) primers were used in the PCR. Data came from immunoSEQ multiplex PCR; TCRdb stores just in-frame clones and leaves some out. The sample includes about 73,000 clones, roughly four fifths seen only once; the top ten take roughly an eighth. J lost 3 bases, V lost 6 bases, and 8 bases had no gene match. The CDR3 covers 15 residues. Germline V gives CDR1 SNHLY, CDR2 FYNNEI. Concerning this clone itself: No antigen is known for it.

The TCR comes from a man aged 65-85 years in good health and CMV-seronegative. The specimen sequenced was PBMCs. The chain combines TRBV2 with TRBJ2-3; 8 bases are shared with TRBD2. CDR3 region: CASSLSQRETDTQYF. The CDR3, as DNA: TGTGCCAGCAGCCTAAGCCAGCGGGAGACAGATACGCAGTATTTT.